Reported below is one T cell receptor beta chain. This sample stems from a study of blood T cell repertoires in COVID-19. Some clones are missing from TCRdb's copy, which holds only in-frame ones; the method was immunoSEQ multiplex PCR. The sample lists 88,000 or so clones, around 86% occurring once. The CDR3 extends over 12 amino acids. V lost 7 bases and J 7 bases, leaving 13 bases between the germline ends. The sequenced sample consisted of peripheral blood. The clonotype originates from a man aged 55 to 70 with acute or convalescent COVID-19. The V gene is TRBV12-3 or TRBV12-4, the J gene TRBJ2-5, with D possibly TRBD1 on 5 matching bases. DNA for the CDR3: TGTGCCAGCAACCAGGGTCTCGGGACCCAGTACTTC. Translation: CASNQGLGTQYF.